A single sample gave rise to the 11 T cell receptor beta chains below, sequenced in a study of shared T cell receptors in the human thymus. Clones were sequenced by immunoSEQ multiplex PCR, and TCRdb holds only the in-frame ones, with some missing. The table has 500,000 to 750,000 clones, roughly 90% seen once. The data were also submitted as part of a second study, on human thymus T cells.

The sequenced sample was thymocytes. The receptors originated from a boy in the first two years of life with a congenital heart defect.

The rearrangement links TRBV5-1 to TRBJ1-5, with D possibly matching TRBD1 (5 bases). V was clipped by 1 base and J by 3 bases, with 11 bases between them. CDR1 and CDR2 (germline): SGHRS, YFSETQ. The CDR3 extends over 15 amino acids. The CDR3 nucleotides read TGCGCCAGCAGCTTGAGCGGGGACCTCAATCAGCCCCAGCATTTT. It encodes CASSLSGDLNQPQHF.

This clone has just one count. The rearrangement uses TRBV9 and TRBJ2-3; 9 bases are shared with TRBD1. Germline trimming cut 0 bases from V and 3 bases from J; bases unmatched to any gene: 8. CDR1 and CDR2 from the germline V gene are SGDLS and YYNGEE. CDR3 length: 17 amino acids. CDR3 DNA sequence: TGTGCCAGCAGCGTAGACGAGGGACAGGGTCGGACAGATACGCAGTATTTT. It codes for CASSVDEGQGRTDTQYF.

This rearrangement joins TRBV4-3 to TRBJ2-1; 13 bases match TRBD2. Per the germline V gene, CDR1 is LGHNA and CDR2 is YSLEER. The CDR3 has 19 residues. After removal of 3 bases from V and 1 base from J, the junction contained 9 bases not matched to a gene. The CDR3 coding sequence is TGCGCCAGCAGCCAGGGGAGGACTAGCGGGAGATCATCCTACAATGAGCAGTTCTTC. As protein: CASSQGRTSGRSSYNEQFF.

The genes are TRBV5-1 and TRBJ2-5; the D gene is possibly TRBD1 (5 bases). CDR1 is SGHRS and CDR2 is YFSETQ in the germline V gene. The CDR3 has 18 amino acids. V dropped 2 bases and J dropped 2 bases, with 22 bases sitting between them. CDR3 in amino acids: CASSLRTPGSRAQETQYF. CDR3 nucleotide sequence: TGCGCCAGCAGCTTACGTACACCCGGGTCCAGGGCGCAAGAGACCCAGTACTTC.

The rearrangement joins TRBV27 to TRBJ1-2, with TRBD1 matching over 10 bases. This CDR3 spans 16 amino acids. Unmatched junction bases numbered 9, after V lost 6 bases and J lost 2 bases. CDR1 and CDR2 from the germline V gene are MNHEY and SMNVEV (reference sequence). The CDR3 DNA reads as TGTGCCAGCAGACAGTCTCCGGGACAGGGGAACTATGGCTACACCTTC. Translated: CASRQSPGQGNYGYTF.

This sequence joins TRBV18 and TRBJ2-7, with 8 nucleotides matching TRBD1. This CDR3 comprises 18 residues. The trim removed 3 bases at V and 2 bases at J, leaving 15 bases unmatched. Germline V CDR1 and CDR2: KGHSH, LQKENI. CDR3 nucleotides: TGTGCCAGCTCACCTTATTCCAGGGGGCTAGGCTGGGCCTACGAGCAGTACTTC. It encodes CASSPYSRGLGWAYEQYF.

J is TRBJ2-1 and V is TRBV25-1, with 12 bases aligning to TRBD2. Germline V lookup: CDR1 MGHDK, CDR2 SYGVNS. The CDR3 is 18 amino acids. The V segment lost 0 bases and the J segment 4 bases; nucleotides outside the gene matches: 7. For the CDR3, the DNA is TGTGCCAGCAGTGAATACGCCCTAGCGGGAGGGATATACAATGAGCAGTTCTTC. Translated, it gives CASSEYALAGGIYNEQFF.

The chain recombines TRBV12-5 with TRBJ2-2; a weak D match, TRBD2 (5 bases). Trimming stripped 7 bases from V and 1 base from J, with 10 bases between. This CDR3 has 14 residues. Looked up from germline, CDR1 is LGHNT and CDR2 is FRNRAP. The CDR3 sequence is CASDVRGNTGELFF. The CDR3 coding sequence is TGTGCTAGTGATGTACGGGGGAACACCGGGGAGCTGTTTTTT.

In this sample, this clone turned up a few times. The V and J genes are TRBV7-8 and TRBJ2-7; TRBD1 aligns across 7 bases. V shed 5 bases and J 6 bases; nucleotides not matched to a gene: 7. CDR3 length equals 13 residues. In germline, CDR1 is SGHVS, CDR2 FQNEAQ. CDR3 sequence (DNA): TGTGCCAGCAGCCCCCCCCCAGGGGGCGAGCAGTACTTC. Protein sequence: CASSPPPGGEQYF.

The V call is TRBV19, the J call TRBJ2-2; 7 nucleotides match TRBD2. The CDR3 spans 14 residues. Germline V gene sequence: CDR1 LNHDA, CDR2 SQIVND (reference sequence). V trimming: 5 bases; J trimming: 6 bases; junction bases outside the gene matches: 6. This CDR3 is CASSPRLAAGELFF. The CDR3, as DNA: TGTGCCAGTAGTCCTCGACTAGCCGCCGGGGAGCTGTTTTTT.

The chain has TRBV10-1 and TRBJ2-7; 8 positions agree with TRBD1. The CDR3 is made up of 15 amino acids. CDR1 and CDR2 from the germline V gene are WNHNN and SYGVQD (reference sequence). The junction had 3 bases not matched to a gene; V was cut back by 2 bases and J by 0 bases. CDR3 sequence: CASSERTGGSYEQYF. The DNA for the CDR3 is TGCGCCAGCAGTGAGCGCACAGGGGGCTCCTACGAGCAGTACTTC.